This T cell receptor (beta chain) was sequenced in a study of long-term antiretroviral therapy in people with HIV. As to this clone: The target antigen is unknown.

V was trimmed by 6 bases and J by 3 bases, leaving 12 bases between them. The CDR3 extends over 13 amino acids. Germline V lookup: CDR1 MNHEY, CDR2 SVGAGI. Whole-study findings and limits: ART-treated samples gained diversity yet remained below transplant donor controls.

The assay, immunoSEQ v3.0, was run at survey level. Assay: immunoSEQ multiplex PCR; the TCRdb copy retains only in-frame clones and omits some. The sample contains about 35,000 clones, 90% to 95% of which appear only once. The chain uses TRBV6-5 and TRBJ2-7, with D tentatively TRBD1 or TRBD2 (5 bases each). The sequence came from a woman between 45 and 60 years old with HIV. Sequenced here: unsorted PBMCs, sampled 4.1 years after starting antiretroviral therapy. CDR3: CASRSGTNYEQYF. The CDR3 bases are TGTGCCAGCAGATCCGGGACCAACTACGAGCAGTACTTC.